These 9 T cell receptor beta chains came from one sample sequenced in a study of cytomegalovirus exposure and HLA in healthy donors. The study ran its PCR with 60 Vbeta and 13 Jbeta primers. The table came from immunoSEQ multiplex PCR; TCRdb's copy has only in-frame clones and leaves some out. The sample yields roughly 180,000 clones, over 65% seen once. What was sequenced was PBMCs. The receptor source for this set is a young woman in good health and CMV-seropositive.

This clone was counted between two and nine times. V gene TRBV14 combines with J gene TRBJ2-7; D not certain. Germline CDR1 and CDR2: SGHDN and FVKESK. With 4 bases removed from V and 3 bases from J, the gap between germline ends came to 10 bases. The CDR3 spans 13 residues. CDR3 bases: TGTGCCAGCAGCCCCTTTACAAACTACGAGCAGTACTTC. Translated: CASSPFTNYEQYF.

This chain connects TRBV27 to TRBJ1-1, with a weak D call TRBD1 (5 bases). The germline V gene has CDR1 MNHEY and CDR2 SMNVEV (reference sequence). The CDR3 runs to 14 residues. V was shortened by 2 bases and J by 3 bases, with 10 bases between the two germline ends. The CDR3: CASSLGGVYTEAFF. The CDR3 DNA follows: TGTGCCAGCAGTTTAGGGGGGGTGTACACTGAAGCTTTCTTT.

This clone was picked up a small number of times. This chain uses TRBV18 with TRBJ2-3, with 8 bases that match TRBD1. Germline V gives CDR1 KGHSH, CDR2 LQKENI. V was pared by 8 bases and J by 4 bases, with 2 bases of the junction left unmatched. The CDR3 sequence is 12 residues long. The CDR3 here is CASAQGADTQYF. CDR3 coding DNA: TGTGCCAGCGCACAGGGGGCAGATACGCAGTATTTT.

CDR3 loop: CASSEGPLAHYEQYF. The CDR3 nucleotides read TGTGCCAGCAGTGAAGGCCCGCTGGCCCACTACGAGCAGTACTTC. The chain joins TRBV6-1 to TRBJ2-7; no reliable D call. Germline V lookup: CDR1 MNHNS, CDR2 SASEGT. V lost 1 base and J lost 3, with 13 bases in between. CDR3 length: 15 amino acids.

The CDR3 loop reads CASSIRGPSLEQYF. The CDR3 nucleotides are TGTGCCAGTAGTATCCGAGGGCCGTCCCTCGAGCAGTACTTC. V is TRBV19 and J is TRBJ2-7, with D tentatively TRBD2 (5 bases). The germline V and J ends were trimmed by 3 bases and 6 bases, with 15 bases remaining between them. The germline gives CDR1 LNHDA, CDR2 SQIVND (reference sequence). The length of the CDR3 is 14 residues. The whole variable domain, remainder taken from reference TRBV19 and TRBJ2-7, is DGGITQSPKYLFRKEGQNVTLSCEQNLNHDAMYWYRQDPGQGLRLIYYSQIVNDFQKGDIAEGYSVSREKKESFPLTVTSAQKNPTAFYLCASSIRGPSLEQYFGPGTRLTVT.

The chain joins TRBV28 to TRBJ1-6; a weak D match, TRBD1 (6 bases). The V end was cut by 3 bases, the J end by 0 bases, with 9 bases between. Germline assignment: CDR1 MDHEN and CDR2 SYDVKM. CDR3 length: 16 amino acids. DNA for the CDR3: TGTGCCAGCAGTTTCCAGGGGAGCTCCTATAATTCACCCCTCCACTTT. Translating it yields CASSFQGSSYNSPLHF.

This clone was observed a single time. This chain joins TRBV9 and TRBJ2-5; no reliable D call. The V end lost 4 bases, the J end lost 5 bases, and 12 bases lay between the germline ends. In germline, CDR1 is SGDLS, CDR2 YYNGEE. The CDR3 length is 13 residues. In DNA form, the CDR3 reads TGTGCCAGCAGCCCCCTAAACTGGGAGACCCAGTACTTC. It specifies CASSPLNWETQYF.

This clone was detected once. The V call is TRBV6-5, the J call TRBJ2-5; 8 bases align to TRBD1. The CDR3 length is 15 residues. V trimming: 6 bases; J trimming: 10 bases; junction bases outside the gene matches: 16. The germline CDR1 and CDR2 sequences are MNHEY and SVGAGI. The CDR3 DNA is TGTGCCAGCAGCTCTTCGCCAGGGACAGGAATGTTCCAGTACTTC. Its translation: CASSSSPGTGMFQYF.

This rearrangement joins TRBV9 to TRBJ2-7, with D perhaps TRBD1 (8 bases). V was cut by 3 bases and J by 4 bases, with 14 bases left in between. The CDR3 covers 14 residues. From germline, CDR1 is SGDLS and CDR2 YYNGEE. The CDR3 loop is CASSETGGAYEQYF. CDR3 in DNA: TGTGCCAGCAGCGAAACAGGGGGGGCGTACGAGCAGTACTTC.